One TCR beta chain is described in this entry. Its antigen specificity is not known. The input lacks base qualities; no much larger clone sits a single base away. The sample originates from a study of blood T cell repertoires in COVID-19 (dated by TCRdb to 2020 to 2021). A note on the overall study: Samples from collaborators originated in the United States, Italy and Spain and spanned both the acute and convalescent phases of COVID-19. The material from the prospective study consisted of cDNA or gDNA derived from T cells, B-cell-depleted T cells, or PBMCs. The dataset comprised deeply sampled blood TCRbeta repertoires from subjects exposed to, actively infected with, or recovered from COVID-19. The repertoires were released in a freely available public database intended as a resource for research on the immune response to SARS-CoV-2. Samples were obtained from the ongoing ImmuneRACE study (first 160 participants) and from some 1,300 subjects provided by 6 global collaborators. Nearly every sample came with metadata listing a de-identified subject ID, COVID-19 status, age in years and sex. Where available, HLA class I and class II types were obtained from metadata supplied by the sample provider rather than from assay-based typing.

V drops 1 base and J drops 5 bases, leaving 18 bases in between. Including the terminal cysteine and phenylalanine, the CDR3 comprises 17 residues. Of all the DNA, just the CDR3 is kept, 51 bases in frame from base 1. As encoded in the germline V gene, CDR1 is SGHVS while CDR2 is FQNEAQ. The immunoSEQ Assay, a bias-controlled multiplex PCR, was used to amplify TCRbeta CDR3 regions from genomic DNA. On the authors' methods: The number of nucleated cells in each sample was estimated by amplification of reference gene primers within the assay. Sequence reads were collapsed and filtered to measure the absolute abundance of every unique TCRbeta CDR3 rearrangement. For each sample, productive Simpson clonality was calculated by taking the square root of Simpson's diversity index across productive rearrangements. Here the immuneACCESS table is served through TCRdb, limited to in-frame sequences with V and J called. Missing clones are a known gap in these copies; in checked studies unresolved V genes cover under half, and the rest lacks a known reason. That table gives V, J and clone size, and the DNA gave D and trimming. The sample includes approximately 210,000 clones, with approximately 85% observed a single time. Approximately 8.1% of the sample is in the top ten clones.

Whole blood was collected in K2EDTA tubes by collaborating institutions according to the institutions' own protocols. Collaborator samples were shipped for TCRbeta analysis as frozen whole blood, isolated PBMCs, or DNA extracted from either sample type. The research as a whole found: How much clinical and demographic metadata was included differed by source and by participant, and the metadata was provided uncurated.

The receptor comes from a woman between 50 and 59 years old with active or convalescent COVID-19. The sequenced material came from peripheral blood. This receptor chain uses TRBV7-8 and TRBJ2-4; no D gene is confidently identified. The base sequence is TGTGCCAGCAGCTTAGGTTCTTACAGCTACAGCCAAAACATTCAGTACTTC. It is translated as CASSLGSYSYSQNIQYF.